The clone carrying this TCR beta chain was observed at least ten times. Its antigen remains unknown. The sample is drawn from a study of blood T cells in healthy people across ages. Points from the study as a whole: Unsorted PBMCs prevented conclusive naive versus antigen-experienced comparison. CMV status of donors was unknown, possibly confounding expanded clonotype changes.

A second PCR of roughly 7 to 11 cycles used a sample-barcoded 5' primer and a J-beta primer mix. TCRdb reanalysed the 5' RACE reads using MiXCR and keeps one entry per CDR3 protein. The sample consists of more than 700,000 distinct CDR3 sequences, approximately 53% of them appearing once. Per sample, no less than 5.5 micrograms of total RNA were extracted. Germline lookup yields CDR1 SGHTA and CDR2 FQGNSA. Between the trimmed V and J ends, which lost 5 bases and 4 bases, there was a span of 17 bases. The CDR3 extends over 15 amino acids. The J gene is TRBJ1-1, the V gene TRBV7-2; D not resolved. The sequenced sample consisted of blood. This TCR was sampled from a man older than 75 in good health. The CDR3 sequence: CASSRTGPGSTEAFF. As DNA, the CDR3 is TGTGCCAGCAGCCGGACGGGCCCGGGTAGCACTGAAGCTTTCTTT. Supplemented by reference TRBV7-2 and TRBJ1-1, the full variable domain reads GAGVSQSPSNKVTEKGKDVELRCDPISGHTALYWYRQSLGQGLEFLIYFQGNSAPDKSGLPSDRFSAERTGGSVSTLTIQRTQQEDSAVYLCASSRTGPGSTEAFFGQGTRLTVV.